The sequence of this T cell receptor beta chain was determined in a study of cytomegalovirus exposure and HLA in healthy donors. Study-level results: TCR clusters originating in the first cohort tended to co-occur in the roughly 130 validation repertoires, according to a later analysis.

Some clones are missing from TCRdb's copy, which holds only in-frame ones; the method was immunoSEQ multiplex PCR. Of about 130,000 clones listed, about 88% are singletons. A note on this clone: The antigen remains unidentified.

This sequence was found in a woman between 18 and 29 years old in good health and CMV-seropositive. Sequencing was performed on PBMCs.

CDR3: CASSEDRFYEQYF. As DNA, the CDR3 is TGTGCCAGCAGTGAGGACAGGTTCTACGAGCAGTACTTC. The V gene is TRBV6-1, the J gene TRBJ2-7; 7 nucleotides align to TRBD1. With V trimmed by 3 bases and J by 3 bases, 2 bases remained unmatched. The CDR3 consists of 13 residues. CDR1 MNHNS and CDR2 SASEGT come from the germline V gene.